The rows below give T cell receptor beta chains drawn from one sample of a study of blood T cell repertoires in COVID-19. Sequenced by immunoSEQ multiplex PCR; TCRdb stores in-frame clones only, minus some. The sample yields about 50,000 clones, 86% seen once. The sequencing input was PBMCs or T cells enriched from blood (not recorded which). Receptors were obtained from a woman aged 45-65 years who had recovered from COVID-19. Both conserved end residues are part of each CDR3. A D gene is named only where the DNA matches it firmly. The size field is filled for only some rows; it gives once, few, many or a size class.

j_gene: TRBJ2-2
abundance: -
v_gene: TRBV12-5
d_gene: -
CDR3nt: TGTGCTAGTGGTTTGGTACGAGATGGCGGGACAGAGCCTACCGGGGAGCTGTTTTTT
CDR3aa: CASGLVRDGGTEPTGELFF

j_gene: TRBJ2-5
abundance: -
v_gene: TRBV10-2
d_gene: TRBD2
CDR3nt: TGCGCCAGCAGCCTCGGGAGGGTCGAGACCCAGTACTTC
CDR3aa: CASSLGRVETQYF

j_gene: TRBJ2-2
abundance: -
v_gene: TRBV5-4
d_gene: -
CDR3nt: TGTGCCAGCAGCAGGTGGGGGGGCCGGAACACCGGGGAGCTGTTTTTT
CDR3aa: CASSRWGGRNTGELFF

j_gene: TRBJ2-5
abundance: -
v_gene: TRBV20-1
d_gene: -
CDR3nt: TGCAGTACCGGGGGACAAGAGACCCAGTACTTC
CDR3aa: CSTGGQETQYF

j_gene: TRBJ2-2
abundance: -
v_gene: TRBV7-8
d_gene: TRBD2
CDR3nt: TGTGCCAGCAGCTTATTAGAGAGCGGGAGGGCCGGGGAGCTGTTTTTT
CDR3aa: CASSLLESGRAGELFF

j_gene: TRBJ2-3
abundance: -
v_gene: TRBV5-1
d_gene: -
CDR3nt: TGCGCCAGCAGCTTTGGCAACAGGGGCACAGATACGCAGTATTTT
CDR3aa: CASSFGNRGTDTQYF

j_gene: TRBJ2-7
abundance: -
v_gene: TRBV2
d_gene: TRBD2
CDR3nt: TGTGCCAGCAGTGGGCAGGGCGGGAGTACTTACGAGCAGTACTTC
CDR3aa: CASSGQGGSTYEQYF

j_gene: TRBJ1-4
abundance: -
v_gene: TRBV29-1
d_gene: -
CDR3nt: TGCAGCGGGTGGCAGGGTGGGGAAAAACTGTTTTTT
CDR3aa: CSGWQGGEKLFF

j_gene: TRBJ2-5
abundance: -
v_gene: TRBV27
d_gene: TRBD1
CDR3nt: TGTGCCAGCAGTCCTGGGGACAGGGGGCGCGAGACCCAGTACTTC
CDR3aa: CASSPGDRGRETQYF

j_gene: TRBJ2-1
abundance: once
v_gene: TRBV7-6
d_gene: TRBD1
CDR3nt: TGTGCCAGCAGCTTAGAAATTCCCGGGACAGGCCCCGATGAGCAGTTCTTC
CDR3aa: CASSLEIPGTGPDEQFF

j_gene: TRBJ2-7
abundance: few
v_gene: TRBV25-1
d_gene: TRBD1
CDR3nt: TGTGCCAGCAGTGACCCACAGGGGACGGAGGAGCAGTACTTC
CDR3aa: CASSDPQGTEEQYF

j_gene: TRBJ2-1
abundance: -
v_gene: TRBV24-1
d_gene: TRBD1
CDR3nt: TGTGCCACCAGTGAGAGGGACAGGAGGCATGAGCAGTTCTTC
CDR3aa: CATSERDRRHEQFF

j_gene: TRBJ2-6
abundance: -
v_gene: TRBV9
d_gene: -
CDR3nt: TGTGCCAGCAGCACAGACGGACAGCCGATTATTTCTGGGGCCAACGTCCTGACTTTC
CDR3aa: CASSTDGQPIISGANVLTF

j_gene: TRBJ2-1
abundance: once
v_gene: TRBV6-6
d_gene: -
CDR3nt: TGTGCCAGCAGACCACAGGGATACTCCTACAATGAGCAGTTCTTC
CDR3aa: CASRPQGYSYNEQFF

j_gene: TRBJ2-7
abundance: -
v_gene: TRBV7-2
d_gene: -
CDR3nt: TGTGCCAGCAGCTTAAGAGGACAGCTATCCTACGAGCAGTACTTC
CDR3aa: CASSLRGQLSYEQYF

j_gene: TRBJ1-2
abundance: -
v_gene: TRBV5-4
d_gene: -
CDR3nt: TGTGCCAGCAGCTTCCCCGGGTACGATGGCTACACCTTC
CDR3aa: CASSFPGYDGYTF

j_gene: TRBJ1-1
abundance: -
v_gene: TRBV29-1
d_gene: -
CDR3nt: TGCAGCGTTATAGGACAGAACTCGGAGGCCACTGAAGCTTTCTTT
CDR3aa: CSVIGQNSEATEAFF

j_gene: TRBJ1-5
abundance: -
v_gene: TRBV3-1/TRBV3-2
d_gene: TRBD1
CDR3nt: TGTGCCAGCAGCCAAGATTTCGGGACAGATGATCAGCCCCAGCATTTT
CDR3aa: CASSQDFGTDDQPQHF

j_gene: TRBJ2-3
abundance: -
v_gene: TRBV6-2/TRBV6-3
d_gene: -
CDR3nt: TGTGCCAGCAGTTCGAACTTTGGTACGCAGTATTTT
CDR3aa: CASSSNFGTQYF

j_gene: TRBJ1-4
abundance: -
v_gene: TRBV28
d_gene: -
CDR3nt: TGTGCCAGCAGTCCCTCGGGTGTCACGAGCAAAAAACTGTTTTTT
CDR3aa: CASSPSGVTSKKLFF